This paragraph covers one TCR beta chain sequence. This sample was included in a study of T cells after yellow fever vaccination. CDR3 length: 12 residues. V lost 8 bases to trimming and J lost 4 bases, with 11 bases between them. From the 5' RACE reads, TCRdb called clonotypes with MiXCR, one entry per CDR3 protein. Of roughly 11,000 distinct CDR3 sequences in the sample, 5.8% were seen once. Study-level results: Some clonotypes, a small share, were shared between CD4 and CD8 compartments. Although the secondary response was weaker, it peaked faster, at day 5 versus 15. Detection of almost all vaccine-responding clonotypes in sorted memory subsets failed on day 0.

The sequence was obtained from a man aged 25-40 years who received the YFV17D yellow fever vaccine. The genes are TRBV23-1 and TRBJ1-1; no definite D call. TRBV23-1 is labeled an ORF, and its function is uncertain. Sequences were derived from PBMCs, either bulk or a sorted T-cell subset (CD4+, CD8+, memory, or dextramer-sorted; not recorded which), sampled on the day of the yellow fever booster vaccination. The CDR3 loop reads CASGPGSTEAFF. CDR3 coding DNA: TGCGCCAGCGGTCCGGGCAGCACTGAAGCTTTCTTT.